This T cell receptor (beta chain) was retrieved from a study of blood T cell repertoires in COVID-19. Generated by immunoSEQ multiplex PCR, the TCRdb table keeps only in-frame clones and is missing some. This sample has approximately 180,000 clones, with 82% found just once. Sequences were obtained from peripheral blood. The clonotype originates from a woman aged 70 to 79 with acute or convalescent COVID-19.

The CDR3 nucleotides are TGTGCCAGCAGCTTAGCGGCCAGGGACTATGGCTACACCTTC. It translates to CASSLAARDYGYTF. V is TRBV11-2 and J is TRBJ1-2, with a possible D match to TRBD1 (5 bases). Germline V lookup: CDR1 SGHAT, CDR2 FQNNGV. Trimming removed 1 base at V and 3 bases at J, with 9 bases between. This CDR3 comprises 14 residues. The full variable domain, completed using reference TRBV11-2 and TRBJ1-2, is EAGVAQSPRYKIIEKRQSVAFWCNPISGHATLYWYQQILGQGPKLLIQFQNNGVVDDSQLPKDRFSAERLKGVDSTLKIQPAKLEDSAVYLCASSLAARDYGYTFGSGTRLTVV.